This T cell receptor beta chain was captured in a study of blood T cell repertoires in COVID-19. Study-wide context: The cDNA or gDNA used as material had been derived from T cells, B-cell-depleted T cells, or PBMCs.

As processed by the authors: Estimation of nucleated cell counts relied on the amplification of reference gene primers. TCRdb's table, derived via immunoSEQ multiplex PCR, lists solely in-frame clones and lacks some. V and J calls and clone size are copied from that table; D and trimming were computed from the DNA. The data hold roughly 40,000 clones, with roughly 88% observed a single time. Germline-derived CDR1 and CDR2 are SQVTM and ANQGSEA. CDR3 length equals 13 residues. The junction had 5 bases not matched to a gene; V was cut back by 6 bases and J by 1 base. This clonotype originated in a woman aged 40 to 50 with acute or convalescent COVID-19. The V and J genes are TRBV29-1 and TRBJ1-2; TRBD1 agrees at 7 bases. The source material was peripheral blood. The CDR3 DNA is TGCAGCGTACCTACAGGGGATAACTATGGCTACACCTTC. Translated, it gives CSVPTGDNYGYTF.